The rows below give T cell receptor beta chains drawn from one sample of a study of tumor and adjacent non-tumor tissue in lung cancer. TCRdb passed the multiplex PCR reads through MiXCR, listing each CDR3 protein once. Here the sample spans some 51,000 distinct CDR3 sequences, 64% being singletons. Material: distant non-tumor lung tissue. All receptors come from a woman between 65 and 79 years old with non-small cell lung cancer. The CDR3 runs from the conserved cysteine through the conserved F or W. The D gene is left open where the match is weak. Only some rows state a clone size, as once, few, many or a class for expanded clones.

j_call | v_call | clone_size | d_call | cdr3_aa | cdr3_nt
TRBJ2-7 | TRBV29-1 | medium-sized | NA | CSVDNPRDEQYF | TGCAGCGTTGATAACCCGCGGGACGAGCAGTACTTC
TRBJ1-1 | TRBV6-5 | once | NA | CASSYSVNTETFF | TGTGCCAGCAGTTACTCCGTTAACACTGAGACTTTCTTT
TRBJ1-3 | TRBV4-2 | few | NA | CVSSQRGRDTIYF | TGTGTTAGCAGCCAAAGGGGACGGGACACCATATATTTT
TRBJ1-2 | TRBV11-2 | NA | NA | CASSLDASYWSYSYGYTF | TGTGCCAGCAGCTTAGATGCCAGCTACTGGAGCTATAGCTATGGCTACACTTTC
TRBJ2-1 | TRBV7-9 | once | NA | CTSSHSVYNEQFF | TGTACCAGTAGTCACTCGGTCTACAATGAGCAGTTCTTC
TRBJ2-1 | TRBV29-1 | NA | NA | CSLYRENNNEQFF | TGCAGCCTATACAGAGAAAATAACAATGAGCAGTTCTTT
TRBJ2-1 | TRBV25-1 | few | NA | CASSVVNEQFF | TGTGCCAGCAGTGTAGTAAATGAGCAGTTCTTC
TRBJ2-7 | TRBV29-1 | NA | NA | CSVGSNSYEQYF | TGCAGCGTTGGGAGTAACTCCTACGAGCAGTACTTC
TRBJ2-7 | TRBV10-2 | NA | TRBD2 | CASRDQRETYGQYF | TGCGCCAGCAGGGATCAGCGGGAAACCTACGGGCAGTACTTC
TRBJ2-1 | TRBV11-2 | NA | NA | CASRLDLLVGAYNEQFF | TGTGCCAGCCGCTTAGACCTGCTAGTGGGAGCCTACAATGAGCAGTTCTTC
TRBJ2-7 | TRBV11-3 | NA | NA | CACSLGAGGSYEQYF | TGTGCCTGCAGCTTAGGGGCAGGTGGCTCCTACGAGCAGTATTTC
TRBJ2-1 | TRBV11-3 | NA | TRBD2 | CASSPGTRAYNEQLF | TGTGCAAGCAGCCCTGGGACTAGGGCTTACAATGAGCAGCTCTTC
TRBJ2-1 | TRBV6-2/TRBV6-3 | medium-sized | TRBD2 | CASSYGGRESNEQFF | TGTGCCAGCAGTTATGGCGGGAGGGAATCAAATGAGCAGTTCTTC
TRBJ2-2 | TRBV6-5 | NA | TRBD1 | CASQGVRSNAGELFF | TGTGCAAGCCAGGGGGTGCGTTCGAACGCCGGGGAGCTGTTTTTT
TRBJ2-3 | TRBV6-1 | hyperexpanded | TRBD1 | CASRDNRDRGDTQYF | TGTGCCAGCAGGGACAACCGGGACAGGGGAGATACGCAGTATTTT
TRBJ2-7 | TRBV6-1 | NA | NA | CASSDWDTTYEQYF | TGTGCCAGCAGTGACTGGGACACCACCTACGAGCAGTACTTC
TRBJ2-1 | TRBV6-2/TRBV6-3 | few | TRBD2 | CASNVGLARRNEQFF | TGTGCCAGCAATGTGGGACTAGCGAGAAGGAATGAGCAGTTCTTC
TRBJ1-1 | TRBV11-1 | NA | TRBD1 | CASSLAGQGITEAFF | TGTGCCAGCAGCCTCGCGGGACAGGGAATCACTGAAGCTTTCTTT
TRBJ2-7 | TRBV13 | NA | TRBD2 | CASNIRGGGYKQYF | TGTGCCAGCAACATTCGGGGGGGAGGCTACAAGCAGTACTTC
TRBJ2-7 | TRBV13 | NA | NA | CASSSTDRTYEHYF | TGTGCCAGCAGCTCAACGGACAGAACTTACGAGCACTACTTC
TRBJ2-1 | TRBV6-5 | few | TRBD2 | CASSYSGTSYSERFF | TGTGCCAGCAGCTACAGCGGGACTTCCTACAGTGAGCGGTTCTTC
TRBJ2-1 | TRBV7-9 | NA | NA | CASSLLASSDYNEHFF | TGTGCCAGCAGCTTACTCGCCTCCAGCGACTACAATGAGCACTTCTTC
TRBJ1-1 | TRBV11-1 | NA | NA | CANSQDRAYEAFF | TGTGCCAACAGCCAGGATAGGGCCTATGAAGCTTTCTTT
TRBJ2-1 | TRBV20-1 | NA | NA | CSARGGGGGRSSYNEEFF | TGCAGTGCTAGGGGGGGCGGGGGCGGCCGAAGTTCCTACAATGAGGAGTTCTTC
TRBJ1-4 | TRBV29-1 | NA | NA | CSVGQWGTNEKPIF | TGCAGCGTCGGACAGTGGGGGACTAATGAAAAACCGATTTTT
TRBJ2-3 | TRBV12-3/TRBV12-4 | NA | NA | CASGLLNTDTQYF | TGTGCCAGCGGTCTGCTTAACACAGATACGCAGTATTTT
TRBJ2-7 | TRBV29-1 | medium-sized | NA | CSVTPQPGGYEQYF | TGCAGCGTCACCCCCCAGCCGGGCGGCTACGAGCAGTACTTC
TRBJ1-3 | TRBV20-1 | NA | NA | CSTRSSGVNTIYF | TGCAGTACTAGATCGTCAGGGGTGAACACCATATATTTT
TRBJ2-3 | TRBV29-1 | NA | NA | CSVQGRQDTQYF | TGCAGCGTTCAGGGGCGACAAGATACGCAGTATTTC